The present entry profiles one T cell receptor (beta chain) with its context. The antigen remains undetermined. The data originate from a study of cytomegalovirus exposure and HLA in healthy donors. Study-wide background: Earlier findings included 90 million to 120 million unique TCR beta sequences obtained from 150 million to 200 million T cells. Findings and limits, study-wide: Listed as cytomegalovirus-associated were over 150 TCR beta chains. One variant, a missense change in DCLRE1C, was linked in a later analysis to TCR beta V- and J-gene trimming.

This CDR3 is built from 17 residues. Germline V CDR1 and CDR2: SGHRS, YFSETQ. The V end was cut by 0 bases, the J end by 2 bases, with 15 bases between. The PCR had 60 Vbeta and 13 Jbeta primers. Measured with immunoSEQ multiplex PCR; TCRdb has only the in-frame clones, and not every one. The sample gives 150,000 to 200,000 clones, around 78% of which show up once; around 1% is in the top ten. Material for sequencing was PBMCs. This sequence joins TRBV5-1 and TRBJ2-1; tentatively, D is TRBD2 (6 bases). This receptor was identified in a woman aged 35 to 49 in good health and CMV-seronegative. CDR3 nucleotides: TGCGCCAGCAGCTTGGGGCTAGCGCCGAGGACCTACAATGAGCAGTTCTTC. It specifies CASSLGLAPRTYNEQFF.